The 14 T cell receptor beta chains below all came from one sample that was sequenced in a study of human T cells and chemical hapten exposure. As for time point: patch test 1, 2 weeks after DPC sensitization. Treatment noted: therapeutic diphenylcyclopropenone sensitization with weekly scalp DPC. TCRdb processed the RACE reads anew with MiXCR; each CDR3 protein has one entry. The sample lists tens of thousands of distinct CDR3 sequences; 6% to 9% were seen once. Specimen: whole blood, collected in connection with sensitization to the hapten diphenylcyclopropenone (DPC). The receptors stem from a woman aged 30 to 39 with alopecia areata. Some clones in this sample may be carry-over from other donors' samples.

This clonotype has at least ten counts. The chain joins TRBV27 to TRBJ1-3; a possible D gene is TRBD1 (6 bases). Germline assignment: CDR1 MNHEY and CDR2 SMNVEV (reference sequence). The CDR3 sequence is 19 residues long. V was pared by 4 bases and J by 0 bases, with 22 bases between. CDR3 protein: CASSSLYSGAKSSGNTIYF. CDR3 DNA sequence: TGTGCCAGCAGTTCACTATACTCAGGGGCCAAGTCCTCTGGAAACACCATATATTTT.

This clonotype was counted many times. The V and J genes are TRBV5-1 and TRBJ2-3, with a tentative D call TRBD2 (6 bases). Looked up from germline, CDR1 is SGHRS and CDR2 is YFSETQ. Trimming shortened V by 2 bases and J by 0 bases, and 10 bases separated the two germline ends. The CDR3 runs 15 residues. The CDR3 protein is CASSLAGLSTDTQYF. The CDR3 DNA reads TGCGCCAGCAGCTTAGCGGGCCTAAGCACAGATACGCAGTATTTT.

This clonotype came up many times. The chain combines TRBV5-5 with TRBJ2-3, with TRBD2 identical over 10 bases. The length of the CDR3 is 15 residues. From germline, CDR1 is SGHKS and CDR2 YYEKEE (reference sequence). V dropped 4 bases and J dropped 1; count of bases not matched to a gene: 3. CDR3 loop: CASSTSGDGTDTQYF. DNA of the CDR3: TGTGCCAGCAGCACTAGCGGGGATGGCACAGATACGCAGTATTTT.

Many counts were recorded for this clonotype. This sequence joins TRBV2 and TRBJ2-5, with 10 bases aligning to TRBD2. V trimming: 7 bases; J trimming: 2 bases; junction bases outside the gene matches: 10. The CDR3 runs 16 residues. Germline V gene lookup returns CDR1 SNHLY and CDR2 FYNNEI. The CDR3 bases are TGTGCCAGCACCCGGGGGTCTAGCGGGGGACAAGAGACCCAGTACTTC. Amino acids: CASTRGSSGGQETQYF.

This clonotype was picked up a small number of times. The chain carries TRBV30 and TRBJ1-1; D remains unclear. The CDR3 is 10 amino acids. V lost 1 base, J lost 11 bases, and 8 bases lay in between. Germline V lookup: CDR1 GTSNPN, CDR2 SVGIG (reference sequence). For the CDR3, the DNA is TGTGCCTGGAGTGGGGCCGTGGCTTTCTTT. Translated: CAWSGAVAFF.

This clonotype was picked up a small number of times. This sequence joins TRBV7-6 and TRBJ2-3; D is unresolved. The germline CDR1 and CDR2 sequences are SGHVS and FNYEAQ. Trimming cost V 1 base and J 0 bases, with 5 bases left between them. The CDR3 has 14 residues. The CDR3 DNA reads TGTGCCAGCAGCTTAGTGGATAGCACAGATACGCAGTATTTT. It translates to CASSLVDSTDTQYF.

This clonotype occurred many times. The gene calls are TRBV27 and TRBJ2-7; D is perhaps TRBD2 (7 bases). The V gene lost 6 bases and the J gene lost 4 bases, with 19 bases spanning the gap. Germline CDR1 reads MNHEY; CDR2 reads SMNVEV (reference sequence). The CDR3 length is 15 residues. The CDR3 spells CASRGAGGKLYEQYF. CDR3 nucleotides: TGTGCCAGCAGGGGGGCCGGGGGGAAGCTTTACGAGCAGTACTTC.

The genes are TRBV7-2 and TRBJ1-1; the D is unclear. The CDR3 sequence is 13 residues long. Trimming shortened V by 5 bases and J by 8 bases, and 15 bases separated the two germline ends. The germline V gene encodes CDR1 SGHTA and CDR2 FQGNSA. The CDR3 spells CASSPNTVGEAFF. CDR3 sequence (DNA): TGTGCCAGCAGCCCAAATACAGTGGGAGAAGCTTTCTTT.

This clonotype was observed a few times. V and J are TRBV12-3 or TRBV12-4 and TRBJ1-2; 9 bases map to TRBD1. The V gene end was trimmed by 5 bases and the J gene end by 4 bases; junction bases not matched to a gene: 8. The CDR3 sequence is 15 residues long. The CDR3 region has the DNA TGTGCCAGCAGTGATTTAGACAGGGGGAGCTATGGCTACACCTTC. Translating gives CASSDLDRGSYGYTF.

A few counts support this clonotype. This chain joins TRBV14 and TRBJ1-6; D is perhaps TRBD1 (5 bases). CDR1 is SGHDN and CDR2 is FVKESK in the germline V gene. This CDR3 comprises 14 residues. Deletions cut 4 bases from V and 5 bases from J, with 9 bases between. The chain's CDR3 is CASSRIGDNSPLHF. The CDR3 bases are TGTGCCAGCAGCCGTATAGGGGATAATTCACCCCTCCACTTT.

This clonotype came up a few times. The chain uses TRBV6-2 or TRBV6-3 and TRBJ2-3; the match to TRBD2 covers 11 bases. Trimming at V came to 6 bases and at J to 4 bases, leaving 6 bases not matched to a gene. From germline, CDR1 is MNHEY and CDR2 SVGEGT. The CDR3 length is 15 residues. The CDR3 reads CASSPTSGGSDTQYF. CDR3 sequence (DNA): TGTGCCAGCAGCCCCACTAGCGGGGGATCAGATACGCAGTATTTT.

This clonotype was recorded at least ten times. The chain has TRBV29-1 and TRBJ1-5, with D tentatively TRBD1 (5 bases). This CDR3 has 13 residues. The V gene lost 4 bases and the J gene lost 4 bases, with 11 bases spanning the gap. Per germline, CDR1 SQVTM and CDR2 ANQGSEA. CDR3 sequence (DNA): TGCAGCGTTGGTCAGGGAGAGAATCAGCCCCAGCATTTT. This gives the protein CSVGQGENQPQHF.

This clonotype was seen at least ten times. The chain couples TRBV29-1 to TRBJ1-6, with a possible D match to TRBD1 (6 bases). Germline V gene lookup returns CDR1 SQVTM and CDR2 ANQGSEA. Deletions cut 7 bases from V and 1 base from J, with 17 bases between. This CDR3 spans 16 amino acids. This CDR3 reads CSGGRWGPSYNSPLHF. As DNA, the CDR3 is TGCAGCGGAGGACGGTGGGGGCCTTCCTATAATTCACCCCTCCACTTT.

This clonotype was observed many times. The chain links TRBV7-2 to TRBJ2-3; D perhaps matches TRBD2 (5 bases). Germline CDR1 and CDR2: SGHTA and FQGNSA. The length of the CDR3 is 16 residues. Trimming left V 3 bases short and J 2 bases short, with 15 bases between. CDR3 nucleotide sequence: TGTGCCAGCAGCTTCAGAGGGTTCCGCACCACAGATACGCAGTATTTT. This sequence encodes CASSFRGFRTTDTQYF.